Listed below are T cell receptor beta chains from one sample, sequenced in a study of PD-L1 blockade in urothelial cancer. Sequencing used immunoSEQ multiplex PCR; TCRdb keeps in-frame clones, though not all of them. In the table there are about 71,000 clones, about 89% of which are singletons. The source material was PBMCs, sampled around atezolizumab (anti-PD-L1) treatment. The source of these receptors is a man aged 60-69 years with urothelial cancer. Each CDR3 is given with its conserved first and last residue. The D gene is left open where the match is weak. Not every row has a clone size; where given, it reads once, few, many or a size class.

D gene,J gene,clone size,V gene,CDR3 DNA,CDR3 protein
-,TRBJ2-3,-,TRBV2,TGTGCCAGCGGTCTAGGGGTAAGGTTGACAGATACGCAGTATTTT,CASGLGVRLTDTQYF
TRBD2,TRBJ2-5,-,TRBV5-1,TGCGCCAGCAGCTTGGCTAGCGGGGGGCCACGGGAGACCCAGTACTTC,CASSLASGGPRETQYF
TRBD1,TRBJ2-7,-,TRBV28,TGTGCCAGCAGTCCTGGGGACAGACCCTACGAGCAGTACTTC,CASSPGDRPYEQYF
-,TRBJ2-7,-,TRBV28,TGTGCCAGCACAACTACGGGTTCCTACGAGCAGTACTTC,CASTTTGSYEQYF
-,TRBJ2-6,-,TRBV7-2,TGTGCCAGCAGCGGGGGCAGTTTCTCTGGGGCCAACGTCCTGACTTTC,CASSGGSFSGANVLTF
-,TRBJ2-3,-,TRBV4-3,TGCGCCAGCAGCCAAGAGAGGCGGCTGACAGATACGCAGTATTTT,CASSQERRLTDTQYF
-,TRBJ2-7,-,TRBV7-9,TGTGCCAGCAGCTCCGACTGGTACGAGCAGTACTTC,CASSSDWYEQYF
TRBD2,TRBJ2-3,-,TRBV4-1,TGCGCCAGCAGCCAGCCGGGACTAGCGGGAGCAGATACGCAGTATTTT,CASSQPGLAGADTQYF
-,TRBJ1-2,-,TRBV5-1,TGCGCCAGCAGCTCCTTCGAGGGTTCAGGGGATGGCTACACCTTC,CASSSFEGSGDGYTF
-,TRBJ1-1,-,TRBV19,TGTGCCAGTGCGATCGGGTCGGGAGAAGCTTTCTTT,CASAIGSGEAFF
TRBD2,TRBJ2-1,once,TRBV5-6,TGTGCCAGCAGAAAGCGGGGGAGATACAATGAGCAGTTCTTC,CASRKRGRYNEQFF
TRBD1,TRBJ2-7,-,TRBV5-6,TGTGCCAGCAGCTTGGCGGGACAGGGTTTACGCTACGAGCAGTACTTC,CASSLAGQGLRYEQYF
-,TRBJ2-5,-,TRBV29-1,TGCAGCGTTACACAGGACAGATTACAAGAGACCCAGTACTTC,CSVTQDRLQETQYF
TRBD2,TRBJ2-5,-,TRBV2,TGTGCCAGCAGTGACGGGACTAGCTTCCAAGAGACCCAGTACTTC,CASSDGTSFQETQYF
-,TRBJ2-5,few,TRBV5-6,TGTGCCAGCAGCTTGGATCGTAGATTGAAGACCCAGTACTTC,CASSLDRRLKTQYF
-,TRBJ2-7,-,TRBV6-5,TGTGCCAGCAGTTACCTCAGAAGCGGGTACGAGCAGTACTTC,CASSYLRSGYEQYF
-,TRBJ1-2,few,TRBV28,TGTGCCAGCAGTTCTCCGTCGTTAGCTAACTATGGCTACACCTTC,CASSSPSLANYGYTF
TRBD1,TRBJ2-4,-,TRBV29-1,TGCAGCGTTGGGGACAGCCAGATACTAGCCAAAAACATTCAGTACTTC,CSVGDSQILAKNIQYF
TRBD1,TRBJ2-7,-,TRBV5-8,TGTGCCAGCAGCGTCCCGGGACAGGGGGCGAGCTCCTACGAGCAGTACTTC,CASSVPGQGASSYEQYF
TRBD2,TRBJ2-3,-,TRBV10-1,TGCGCCAGCAGTGATGTGACTAGCGGGTCAAATACGCAGTATTTT,CASSDVTSGSNTQYF
TRBD1,TRBJ1-2,-,TRBV19,TGTGCCAGTAGCAGGACAGGGGCAGCTAACTATGGCTACACCTTC,CASSRTGAANYGYTF
-,TRBJ2-7,-,TRBV5-1,TGCGCCAGCAGCGAATCGGCGGAGTACGAGCAGTACTTC,CASSESAEYEQYF
-,TRBJ2-7,few,TRBV4-3,TGCGCCAGCAGCCAAGCGGACAGGACTACCTACGAGCAGTACTTC,CASSQADRTTYEQYF
TRBD2,TRBJ2-7,-,TRBV2,TGTGCCAGCATCCCTTGGGGGGGCTCCTACGAGCAGTACTTC,CASIPWGGSYEQYF
-,TRBJ1-1,-,TRBV19,TGTGCCAGTAGTATTAGCGGGAGTCGGACTGAAGCTTTCTTT,CASSISGSRTEAFF
-,TRBJ1-1,-,TRBV19,TGTGCCAGTAGTCTACGACCCGGGACACAGAACACTGAAGCTTTCTTT,CASSLRPGTQNTEAFF
TRBD1,TRBJ2-7,-,TRBV30,TGTGCCCGAGGACAGGTTAACTCCTACGAGCAGTACTTC,CARGQVNSYEQYF
TRBD2,TRBJ2-3,-,TRBV6-6,TGTGCCAGCAGTTCCGGGACTAGCGGAACCTCAGATACGCAGTATTTT,CASSSGTSGTSDTQYF
TRBD1,TRBJ2-7,-,TRBV27,TGTGCCAGCAGTCGGACAGGGTTGGGTTCCTACGAGCAGTACTTC,CASSRTGLGSYEQYF
TRBD1,TRBJ1-1,-,TRBV18,TGTGCCAGCTCACCCACAGGGGTCAACACTGAAGCTTTCTTT,CASSPTGVNTEAFF
TRBD1,TRBJ2-1,-,TRBV19,TGTGCCAGTGTTGGACAGGGGGTACGCAATGAGCAGTTCTTC,CASVGQGVRNEQFF
TRBD2,TRBJ2-3,-,TRBV4-3,TGCGCCAGCAGCCAAGCCCTCCCTAGCGGGAGGACTAGCACAGATACGCAGTATTTT,CASSQALPSGRTSTDTQYF
-,TRBJ2-5,few,TRBV28,TGTGCCAGCAGTTTAAATCCCAGCGGAGACCCAAAAGAGACCCAGTACTTC,CASSLNPSGDPKETQYF
-,TRBJ2-7,-,TRBV19,TGTGCCAGTAGTATACAGGGGAAGGGGTACGAGCAGTACTTC,CASSIQGKGYEQYF
-,TRBJ2-6,-,TRBV30,TGTGCCTGGAGTGTTACTGCCATCTCTGGGGCCAACGTCCTGACTTTC,CAWSVTAISGANVLTF
TRBD1,TRBJ2-7,once,TRBV28,TGTGCCAGCAGTCCGGGACAGGCCTCGGGGCAGTACTTC,CASSPGQASGQYF
TRBD2,TRBJ2-7,once,TRBV15,TGTGCCACCAGCAGAGATACGGACTCGACTAGCGGGAGCTACGAGCAGTACTTC,CATSRDTDSTSGSYEQYF
-,TRBJ1-1,-,TRBV2,TGTGCCAGCAGGAAAGAACAAACGAACACTGAAGCTTTCTTT,CASRKEQTNTEAFF
-,TRBJ1-2,-,TRBV7-2,TGTGCCAGCAGCTTAATAAGTCAGTCCAACAGCTTTGGCTACACCTTC,CASSLISQSNSFGYTF
TRBD2,TRBJ2-3,-,TRBV7-9,TGTGCCAGCAGCTTAGCTAGCGGGGGCACAGATACGCAGTATTTT,CASSLASGGTDTQYF
-,TRBJ2-7,-,TRBV19,TGTGCCAGTAGTATAGGACAGAACTACGAGCAGTACTTC,CASSIGQNYEQYF
-,TRBJ2-7,-,TRBV11-1,TGTGCCAGCAGCCCGGACAGACTGTACGAGCAGTACTTC,CASSPDRLYEQYF
-,TRBJ1-1,-,TRBV4-1,TGCGCCAGCAGCCAAGATGGGGGCCCCACTGAAGCTTTCTTT,CASSQDGGPTEAFF